One sample yielded the 6 T cell receptor beta chains listed below, sequenced in a study of cytomegalovirus exposure and HLA in healthy donors. Sequencing was performed with immunoSEQ multiplex PCR; in TCRdb, only in-frame clones are kept and a portion is missing. The data show 97,000 or so clones, about 90% seen once. Sequencing was performed on PBMCs. The receptor set was obtained from a man between 18 and 35 years old in good health and CMV-seropositive.

This chain joins TRBV7-2 and TRBJ2-1; 15 nucleotides align to TRBD2. V dropped 4 bases and J dropped 3; count of bases not matched to a gene: 7. Germline V gives CDR1 SGHTA, CDR2 FQGNSA. The CDR3 is 18 amino acids. The CDR3 loop reads CASSSPGLAGGYYNEQFF. The CDR3 nucleotides read TGTGCCAGCAGCTCACCGGGACTAGCGGGGGGTTACTACAATGAGCAGTTCTTC.

The gene calls are TRBV14 and TRBJ2-2; 11 nucleotides agree with TRBD2. The V gene end was trimmed by 4 bases and the J gene end by 10 bases; junction bases not matched to a gene: 5. The V gene's germline CDR1 is SGHDN and CDR2 FVKESK. The length of the CDR3 is 14 residues. The CDR3 sequence is CASSRRLAGKELFF. CDR3 DNA: TGTGCCAGCAGCCGCCGACTAGCGGGGAAGGAGCTGTTTTTT.

CDR3 sequence (DNA): TGTGCCAGCAGCAAAGGGACTAGCGGGGGGGCCCACACAGATACGCAGTATTTT. Its protein product is CASSKGTSGGAHTDTQYF. The V gene is TRBV9, the J gene TRBJ2-3; 16 nucleotides align to TRBD2. Trimming cost V 4 bases and J 2 bases; bases outside gene matches: 7. Germline V gene sequence: CDR1 SGDLS, CDR2 YYNGEE. The CDR3 consists of 18 residues.

This chain joins TRBV30 and TRBJ1-5; D gene ambiguous. The germline CDR1 and CDR2 sequences are GTSNPN and SVGIG (reference sequence). CDR3 length: 17 amino acids. Trimming cost V 1 base and J 0 bases, with 16 bases left between them. In DNA, the CDR3 is TGTGCCTGGAGTGGGGGAGCAAAACCCTATAGCAATCAGCCCCAGCATTTT. This translates into CAWSGGAKPYSNQPQHF.

The V call is TRBV7-9, the J call TRBJ1-2; D gene ambiguous. V gave up 5 bases and J gave up 7 bases, with 17 bases separating them. The germline V gene has CDR1 SEHNR and CDR2 FQNEAQ (reference sequence). This CDR3 spans 14 amino acids. The DNA of the CDR3 is TGTGCCAGCAGCGGAGTGGCCTCTGGGTCTGGCTACACCTTC. Protein product: CASSGVASGSGYTF.

The CDR3 DNA sequence: TGTGCCAGCAGAACCGGACAGGGGCGAATCTACGAGCAGTACTTC. It translates to CASRTGQGRIYEQYF. This chain uses TRBV6-5 with TRBJ2-7, with 9 bases that match TRBD1. This CDR3 is built from 15 residues. With V trimmed by 6 bases and J by 3 bases, 9 bases remained unmatched. CDR1 and CDR2 from the germline V gene are MNHEY and SVGAGI.